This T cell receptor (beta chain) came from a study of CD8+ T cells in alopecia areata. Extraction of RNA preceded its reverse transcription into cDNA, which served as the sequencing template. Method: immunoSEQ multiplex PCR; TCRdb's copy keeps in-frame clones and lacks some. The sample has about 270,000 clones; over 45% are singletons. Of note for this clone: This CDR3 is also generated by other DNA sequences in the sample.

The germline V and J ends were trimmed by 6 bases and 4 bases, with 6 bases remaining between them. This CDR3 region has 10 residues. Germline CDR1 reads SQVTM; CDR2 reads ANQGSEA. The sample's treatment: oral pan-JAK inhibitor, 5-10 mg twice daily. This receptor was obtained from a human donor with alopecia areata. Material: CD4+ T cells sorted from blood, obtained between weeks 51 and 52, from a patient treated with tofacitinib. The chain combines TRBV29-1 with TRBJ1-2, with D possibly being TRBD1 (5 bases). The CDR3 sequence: CSVDSYGYTF. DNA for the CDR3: TGCAGCGTCGACAGCTATGGCTACACCTTC.